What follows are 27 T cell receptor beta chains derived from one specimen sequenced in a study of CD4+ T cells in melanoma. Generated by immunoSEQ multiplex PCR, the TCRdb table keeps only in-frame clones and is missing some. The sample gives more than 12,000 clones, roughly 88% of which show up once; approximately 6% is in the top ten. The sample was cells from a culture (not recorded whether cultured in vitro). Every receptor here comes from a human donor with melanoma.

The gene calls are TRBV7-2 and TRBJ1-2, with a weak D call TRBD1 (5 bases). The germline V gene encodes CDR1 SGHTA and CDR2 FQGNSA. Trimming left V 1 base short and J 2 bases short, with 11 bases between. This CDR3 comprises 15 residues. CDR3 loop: CASSLGGGVNYGYTF. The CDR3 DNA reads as TGTGCCAGCAGCTTAGGTGGAGGGGTGAACTATGGCTACACCTTC.

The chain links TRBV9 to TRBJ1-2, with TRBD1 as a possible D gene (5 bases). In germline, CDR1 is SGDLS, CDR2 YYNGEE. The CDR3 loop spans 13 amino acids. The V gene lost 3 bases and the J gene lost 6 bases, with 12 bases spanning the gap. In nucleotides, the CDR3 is TGTGCCAGCAGCGCACAGGACCCCCATGGCTACACCTTC. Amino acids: CASSAQDPHGYTF.

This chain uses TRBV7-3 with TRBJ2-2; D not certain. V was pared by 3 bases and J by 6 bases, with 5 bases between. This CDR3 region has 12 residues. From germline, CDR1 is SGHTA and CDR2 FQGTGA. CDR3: CASSLSAGELFF. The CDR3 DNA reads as TGTGCCAGCAGCTTGTCCGCCGGGGAGCTGTTTTTT.

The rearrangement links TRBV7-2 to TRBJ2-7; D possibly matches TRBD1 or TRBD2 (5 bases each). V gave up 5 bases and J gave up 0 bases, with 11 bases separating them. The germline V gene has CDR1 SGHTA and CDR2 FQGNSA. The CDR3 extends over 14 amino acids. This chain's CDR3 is CASSPPGGSYEQYF. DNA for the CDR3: TGTGCCAGCAGCCCCCCTGGGGGCTCCTACGAGCAGTACTTC.

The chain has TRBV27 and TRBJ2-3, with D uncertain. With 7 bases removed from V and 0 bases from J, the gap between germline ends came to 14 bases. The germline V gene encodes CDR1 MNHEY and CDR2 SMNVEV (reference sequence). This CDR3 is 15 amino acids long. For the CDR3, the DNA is TGTGCCAGCACCCTGAGGTCTCCTAGCACAGATACGCAGTATTTT. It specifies CASTLRSPSTDTQYF.

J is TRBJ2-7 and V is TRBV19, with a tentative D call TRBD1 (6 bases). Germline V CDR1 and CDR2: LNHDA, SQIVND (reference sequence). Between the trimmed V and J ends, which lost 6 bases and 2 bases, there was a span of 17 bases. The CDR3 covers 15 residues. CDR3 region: CASSSRTVGAYEQYF. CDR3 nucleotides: TGTGCCAGTAGCAGCCGGACAGTCGGTGCCTACGAGCAGTACTTC.

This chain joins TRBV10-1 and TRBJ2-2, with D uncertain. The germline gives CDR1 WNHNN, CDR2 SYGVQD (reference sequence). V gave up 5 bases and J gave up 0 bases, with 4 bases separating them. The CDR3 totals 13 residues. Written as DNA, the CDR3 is TGCGCCAGCAGTAACGCGAACACCGGGGAGCTGTTTTTT. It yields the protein CASSNANTGELFF.

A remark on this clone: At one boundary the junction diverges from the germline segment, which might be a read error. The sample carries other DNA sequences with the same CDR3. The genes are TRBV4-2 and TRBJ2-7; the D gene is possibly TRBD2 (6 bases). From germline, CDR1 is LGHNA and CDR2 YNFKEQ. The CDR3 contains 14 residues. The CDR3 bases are TGTGCCAGTAGCCAAGATGGGGGGTCCTACGAGCAGTACTTC. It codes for CASSQDGGSYEQYF.

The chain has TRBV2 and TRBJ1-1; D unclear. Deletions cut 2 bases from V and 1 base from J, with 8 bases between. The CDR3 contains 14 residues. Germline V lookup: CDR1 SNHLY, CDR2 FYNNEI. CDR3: CASSESVPNTEAFF. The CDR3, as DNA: TGTGCCAGCAGTGAATCGGTCCCGAACACTGAAGCTTTCTTT.

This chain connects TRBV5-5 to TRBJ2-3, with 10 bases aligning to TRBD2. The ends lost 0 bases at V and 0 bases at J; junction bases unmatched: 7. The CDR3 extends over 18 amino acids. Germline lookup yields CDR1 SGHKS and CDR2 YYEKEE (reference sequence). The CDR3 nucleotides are TGTGCCAGCAGCTTGGGTAGCGGGGGGCGCGGTAGCACAGATACGCAGTATTTT. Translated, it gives CASSLGSGGRGSTDTQYF.

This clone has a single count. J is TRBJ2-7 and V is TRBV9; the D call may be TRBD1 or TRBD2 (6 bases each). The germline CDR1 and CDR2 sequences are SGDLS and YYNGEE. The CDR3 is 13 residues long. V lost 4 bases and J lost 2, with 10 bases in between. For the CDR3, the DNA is TGTGCCAGCAGCCGAGGGGGGACCTACGAGCAGTACTTC. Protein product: CASSRGGTYEQYF.

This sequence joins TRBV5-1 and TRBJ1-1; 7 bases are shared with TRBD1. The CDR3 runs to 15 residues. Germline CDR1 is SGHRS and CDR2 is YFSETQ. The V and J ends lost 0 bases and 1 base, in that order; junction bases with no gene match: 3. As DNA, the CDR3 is TGCGCCAGCAGCTTGGACAGGGGCGGGAACACTGAAGCTTTCTTT. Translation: CASSLDRGGNTEAFF.

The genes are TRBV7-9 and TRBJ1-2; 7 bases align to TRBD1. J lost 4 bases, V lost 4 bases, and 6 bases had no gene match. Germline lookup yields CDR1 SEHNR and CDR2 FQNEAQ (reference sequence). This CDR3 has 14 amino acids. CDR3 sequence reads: CASSSASGGYGYTF. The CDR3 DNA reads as TGTGCCAGCAGCTCAGCTTCAGGGGGCTATGGCTACACCTTC.

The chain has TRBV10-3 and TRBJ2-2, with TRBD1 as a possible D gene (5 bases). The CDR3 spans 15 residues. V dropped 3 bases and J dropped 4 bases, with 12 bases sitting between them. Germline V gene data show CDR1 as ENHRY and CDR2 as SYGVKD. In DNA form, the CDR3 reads TGTGCCATCAGTGACCGTGGGGCGGCCACCGGGGAGCTGTTTTTT. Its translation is CAISDRGAATGELFF.

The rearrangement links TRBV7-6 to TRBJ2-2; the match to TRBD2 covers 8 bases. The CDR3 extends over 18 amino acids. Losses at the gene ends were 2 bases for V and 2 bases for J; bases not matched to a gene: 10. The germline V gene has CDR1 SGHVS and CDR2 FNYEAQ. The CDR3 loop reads CASSLISSLAGNTGELFF. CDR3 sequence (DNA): TGTGCCAGCAGCTTAATTAGTAGCCTAGCGGGCAACACCGGGGAGCTGTTTTTT. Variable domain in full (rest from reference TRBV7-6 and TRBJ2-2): GAGVSQSPRYKVTKRGQDVALRCDPISGHVSLYWYRQALGQGPEFLTYFNYEAQQDKSGLPNDRFSAERPEGSISTLTIQRTEQRDSAMYRCASSLISSLAGNTGELFFGEGSRLTVL.

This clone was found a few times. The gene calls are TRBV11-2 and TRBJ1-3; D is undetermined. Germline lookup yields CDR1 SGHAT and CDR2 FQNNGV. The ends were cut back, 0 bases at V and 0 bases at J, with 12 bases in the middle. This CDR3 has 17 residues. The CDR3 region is CASSLDYRPLSGNTIYF. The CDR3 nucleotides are TGTGCCAGCAGCTTAGATTATCGGCCCCTCTCTGGAAACACCATATATTTT.

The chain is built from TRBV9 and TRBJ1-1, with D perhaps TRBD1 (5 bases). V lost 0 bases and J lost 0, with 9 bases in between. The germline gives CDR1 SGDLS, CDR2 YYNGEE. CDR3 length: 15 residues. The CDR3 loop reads CASSVATGMNTEAFF. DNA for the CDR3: TGTGCCAGCAGCGTAGCTACAGGTATGAACACTGAAGCTTTCTTT.

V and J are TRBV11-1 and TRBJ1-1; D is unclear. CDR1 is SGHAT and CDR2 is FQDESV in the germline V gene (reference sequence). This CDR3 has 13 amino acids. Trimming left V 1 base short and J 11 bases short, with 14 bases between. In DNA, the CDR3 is TGTGCCAGCAGCTTAGGAAGGCTGGATTCGGCTTTCTTT. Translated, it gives CASSLGRLDSAFF.

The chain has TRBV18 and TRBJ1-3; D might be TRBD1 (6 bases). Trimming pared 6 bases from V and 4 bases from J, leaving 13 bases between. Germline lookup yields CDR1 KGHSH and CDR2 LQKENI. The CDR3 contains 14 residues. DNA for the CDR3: TGTGCCAGCTCGCTTACAGGGCACGGAAACACCATATATTTT. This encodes CASSLTGHGNTIYF. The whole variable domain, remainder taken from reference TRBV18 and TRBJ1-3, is NAGVMQNPRHLVRRRGQEARLRCSPMKGHSHVYWYRQLPEEGLKFMVYLQKENIIDESGMPKERFSAEFPKEGPSILRIQQVVRGDSAAYFCASSLTGHGNTIYFGEGSWLTVV.

CDR3: CASSVGGLTKNIQYF. The CDR3 nucleotides are TGTGCCAGCAGCGTAGGGGGGCTAACCAAAAACATTCAGTACTTC. The chain employs TRBV9 and TRBJ2-4; D possibly corresponds to TRBD1 (6 bases). Trimming pared 0 bases from V and 2 bases from J, leaving 9 bases between. The CDR3 sequence is 15 residues long. Germline CDR1 is SGDLS and CDR2 is YYNGEE.

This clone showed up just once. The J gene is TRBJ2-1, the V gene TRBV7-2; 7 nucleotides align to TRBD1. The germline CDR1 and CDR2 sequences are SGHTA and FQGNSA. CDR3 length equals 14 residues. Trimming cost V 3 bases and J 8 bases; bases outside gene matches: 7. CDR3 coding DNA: TGTGCCAGCAGCTTTAGACAGGGTCAGGATGAGCAGTTCTTC. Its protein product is CASSFRQGQDEQFF.

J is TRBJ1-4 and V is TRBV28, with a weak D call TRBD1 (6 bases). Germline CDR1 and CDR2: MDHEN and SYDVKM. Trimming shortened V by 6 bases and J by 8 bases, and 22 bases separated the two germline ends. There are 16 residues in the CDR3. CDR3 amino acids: CASRAPTGSHEEKLFF. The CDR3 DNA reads TGTGCCAGCAGGGCACCAACAGGGAGTCATGAGGAAAAACTGTTTTTT.

The CDR3 reads CASSLRTGNTEAFF. The DNA of the CDR3 is TGTGCCAGCAGCCTAAGGACGGGGAACACTGAAGCTTTCTTT. The chain is built from TRBV7-2 and TRBJ1-1; no clear D. V was clipped by 5 bases and J by 1 base, with 11 bases between them. Germline values: CDR1 SGHTA, CDR2 FQGNSA. The CDR3 totals 14 residues.

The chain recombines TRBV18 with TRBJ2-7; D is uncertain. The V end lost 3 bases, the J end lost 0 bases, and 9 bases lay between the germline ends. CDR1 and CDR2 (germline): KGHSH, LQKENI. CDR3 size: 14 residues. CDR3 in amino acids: CASSPQQDSYEQYF. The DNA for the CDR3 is TGTGCCAGCTCACCGCAGCAAGACTCCTACGAGCAGTACTTC.

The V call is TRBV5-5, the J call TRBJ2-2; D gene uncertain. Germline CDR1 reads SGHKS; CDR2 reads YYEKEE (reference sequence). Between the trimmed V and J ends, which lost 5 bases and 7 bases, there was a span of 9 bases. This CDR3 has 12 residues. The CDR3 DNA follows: TGTGCCAGCAGTTGGGTAGGCGGGGAGCTGTTTTTT. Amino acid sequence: CASSWVGGELFF.

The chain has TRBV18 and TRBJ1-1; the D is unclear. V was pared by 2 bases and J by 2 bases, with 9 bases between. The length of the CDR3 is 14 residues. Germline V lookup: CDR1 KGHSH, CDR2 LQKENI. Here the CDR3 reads CASSPNADNTEAFF. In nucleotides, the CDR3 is TGTGCCAGCTCACCAAATGCGGATAACACTGAAGCTTTCTTT.

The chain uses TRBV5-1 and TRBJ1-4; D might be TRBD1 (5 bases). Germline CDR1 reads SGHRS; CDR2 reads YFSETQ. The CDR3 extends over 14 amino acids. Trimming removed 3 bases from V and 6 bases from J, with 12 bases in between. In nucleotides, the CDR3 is TGCGCCAGCAGCTCGGGGCGGGCGGATGAAAAACTGTTTTTT. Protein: CASSSGRADEKLFF.